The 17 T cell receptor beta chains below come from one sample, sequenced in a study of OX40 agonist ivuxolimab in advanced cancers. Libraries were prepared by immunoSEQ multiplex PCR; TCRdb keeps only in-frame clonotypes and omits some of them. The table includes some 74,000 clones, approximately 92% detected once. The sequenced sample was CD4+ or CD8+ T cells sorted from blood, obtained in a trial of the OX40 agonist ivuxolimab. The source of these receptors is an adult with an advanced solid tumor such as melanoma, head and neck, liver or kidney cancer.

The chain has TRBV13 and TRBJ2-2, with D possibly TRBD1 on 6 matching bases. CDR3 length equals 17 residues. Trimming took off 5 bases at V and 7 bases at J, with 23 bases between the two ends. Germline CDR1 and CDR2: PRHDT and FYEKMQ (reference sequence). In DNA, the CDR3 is TGTGCCAGCAGCCTGAGGTGGAGAGGGAGAGGGGGCGGGGAGCTGTTTTTT. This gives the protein CASSLRWRGRGGGELFF.

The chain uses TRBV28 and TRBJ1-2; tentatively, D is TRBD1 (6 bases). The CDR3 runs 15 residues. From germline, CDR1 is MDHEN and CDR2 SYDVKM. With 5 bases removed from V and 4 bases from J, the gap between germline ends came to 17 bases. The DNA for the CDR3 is TGTGCCAGCAGTCCCGGGGGGGGGCGGATCTATGGCTACACCTTC. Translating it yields CASSPGGGRIYGYTF.

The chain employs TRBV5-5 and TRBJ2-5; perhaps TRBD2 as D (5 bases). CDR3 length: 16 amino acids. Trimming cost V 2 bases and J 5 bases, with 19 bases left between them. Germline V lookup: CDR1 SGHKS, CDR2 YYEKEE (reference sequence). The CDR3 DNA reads TGTGCCAGCAGCTTAGGTTTTCGCGGTAGAGGGGAGACCCAGTACTTC. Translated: CASSLGFRGRGETQYF.

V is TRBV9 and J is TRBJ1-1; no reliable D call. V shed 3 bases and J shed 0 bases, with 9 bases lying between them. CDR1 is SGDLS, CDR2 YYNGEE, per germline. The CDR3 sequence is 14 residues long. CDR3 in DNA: TGTGCCAGCAGCGGAGGGAATCTGAACACTGAAGCTTTCTTT. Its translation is CASSGGNLNTEAFF.

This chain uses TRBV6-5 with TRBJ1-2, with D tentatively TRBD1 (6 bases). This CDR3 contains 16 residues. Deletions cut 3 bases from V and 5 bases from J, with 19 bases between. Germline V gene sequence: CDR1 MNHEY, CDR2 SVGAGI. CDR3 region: CASSYGGARRSYGYTF. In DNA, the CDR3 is TGTGCCAGCAGTTATGGGGGGGCCCGGAGATCGTATGGCTACACCTTC.

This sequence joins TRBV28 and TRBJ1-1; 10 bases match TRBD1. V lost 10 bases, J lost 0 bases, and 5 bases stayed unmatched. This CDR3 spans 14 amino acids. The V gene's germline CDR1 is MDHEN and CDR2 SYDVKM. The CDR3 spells CATDRGRVNTEAFF. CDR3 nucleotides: TGTGCCACCGACAGGGGGCGGGTGAACACTGAAGCTTTCTTT.

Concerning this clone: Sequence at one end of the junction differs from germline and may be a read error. The CDR3 region is CASTLGQGATEAFF. The CDR3 DNA reads as TGTGCCAGCACTTTAGGACAGGGGGCCACTGAAGCTTTCTTT. The rearrangement joins TRBV27 to TRBJ1-1, with 11 bases aligning to TRBD1. Germline CDR1 is MNHEY and CDR2 is SMNVEV (reference sequence). The CDR3 runs 14 residues.

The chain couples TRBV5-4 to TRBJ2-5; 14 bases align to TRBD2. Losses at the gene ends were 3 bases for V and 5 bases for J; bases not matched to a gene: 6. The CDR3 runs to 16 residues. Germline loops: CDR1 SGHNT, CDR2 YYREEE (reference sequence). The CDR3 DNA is TGTGCCAGCAGCTCGGGACTAGCGGGAGTAAAGGAGACCCAGTACTTC. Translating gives CASSSGLAGVKETQYF.

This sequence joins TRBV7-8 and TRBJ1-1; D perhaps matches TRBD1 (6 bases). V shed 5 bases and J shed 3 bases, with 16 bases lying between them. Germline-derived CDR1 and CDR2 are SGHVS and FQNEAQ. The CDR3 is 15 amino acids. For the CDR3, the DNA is TGTGCCAGCAGCCCCCCGCAGGGGCTTGACACTGAAGCTTTCTTT. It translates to CASSPPQGLDTEAFF.

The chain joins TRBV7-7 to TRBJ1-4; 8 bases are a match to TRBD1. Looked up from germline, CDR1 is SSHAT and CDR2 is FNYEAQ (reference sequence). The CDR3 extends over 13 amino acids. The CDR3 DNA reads TGTGCTAGTAACAGGGGGTTTGATGAAAAACTGTTTTTT. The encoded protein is CASNRGFDEKLFF.

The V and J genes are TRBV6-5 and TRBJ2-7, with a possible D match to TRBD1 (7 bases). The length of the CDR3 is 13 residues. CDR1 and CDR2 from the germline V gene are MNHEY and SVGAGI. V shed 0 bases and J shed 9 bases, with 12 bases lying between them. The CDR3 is CASSYSRDSRQYF. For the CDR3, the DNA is TGTGCCAGCAGTTACTCGCGGGACAGTAGGCAGTACTTC.

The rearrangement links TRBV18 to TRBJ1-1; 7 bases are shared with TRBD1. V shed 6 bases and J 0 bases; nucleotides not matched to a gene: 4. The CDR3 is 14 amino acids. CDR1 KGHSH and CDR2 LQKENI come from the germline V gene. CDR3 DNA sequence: TGTGCCAGCTCGGGGGACAGCATGAACACTGAAGCTTTCTTT. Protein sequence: CASSGDSMNTEAFF.

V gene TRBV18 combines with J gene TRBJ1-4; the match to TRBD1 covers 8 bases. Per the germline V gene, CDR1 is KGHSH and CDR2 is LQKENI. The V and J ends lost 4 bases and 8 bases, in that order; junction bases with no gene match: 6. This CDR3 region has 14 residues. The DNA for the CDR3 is TGTGCCAGCTCACAGCGAACAGGGGGGGAAAAACTGTTTTTT. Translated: CASSQRTGGEKLFF. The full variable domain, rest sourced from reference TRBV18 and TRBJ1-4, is NAGVMQNPRHLVRRRGQEARLRCSPMKGHSHVYWYRQLPEEGLKFMVYLQKENIIDESGMPKERFSAEFPKEGPSILRIQQVVRGDSAAYFCASSQRTGGEKLFFGSGTQLSVL.

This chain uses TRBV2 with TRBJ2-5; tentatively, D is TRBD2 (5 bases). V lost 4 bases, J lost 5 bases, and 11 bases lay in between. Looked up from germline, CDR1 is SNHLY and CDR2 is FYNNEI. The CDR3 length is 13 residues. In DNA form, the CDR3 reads TGTGCCAGCAGTGCGGAGGTTGGGGAGACCCAGTACTTC. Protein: CASSAEVGETQYF.

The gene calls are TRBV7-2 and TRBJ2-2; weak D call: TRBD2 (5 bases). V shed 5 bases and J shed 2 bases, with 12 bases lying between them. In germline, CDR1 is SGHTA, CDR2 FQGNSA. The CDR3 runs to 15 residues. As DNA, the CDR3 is TGTGCCAGCAGCGTCAGCGGAACAAACACCGGGGAGCTGTTTTTT. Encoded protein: CASSVSGTNTGELFF.

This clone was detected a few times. The CDR3 here is CASTLTPGENIQYF. The CDR3 region has the DNA TGCGCCAGCACCCTAACCCCGGGAGAAAACATTCAGTACTTC. The V and J genes are TRBV4-1 and TRBJ2-4; the D gene is possibly TRBD2 (6 bases). CDR3 size: 14 residues. Germline V gene lookup returns CDR1 MGHRA and CDR2 YSYEKL. V lost 7 bases and J 5 bases, leaving 15 bases between the germline ends.

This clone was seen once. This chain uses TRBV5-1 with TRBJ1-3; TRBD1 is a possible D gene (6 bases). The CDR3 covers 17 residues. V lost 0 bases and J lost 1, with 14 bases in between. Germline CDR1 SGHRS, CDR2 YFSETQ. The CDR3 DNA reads TGCGCCAGCAGCTTGGGATCACAGGGAATTTCTGGAAACACCATATATTTT. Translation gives CASSLGSQGISGNTIYF.